These 20 T cell receptor beta chains came from one sample sequenced in a study of shared clonotypes between healthy human individuals. TCRdb's copy holds only in-frame clones and misses some; the assay was immunoSEQ multiplex PCR. The sample includes about 1.1 million clones, around 78% of them seen just once. Specimen: memory CD4+ T cells from PBMCs. The subset denotes: CD45RA-negative fraction. The origin of the receptors is a man between 18 and 35 years old in good health. Some clones in this sample may be carry-over from other donors' samples.

The chain employs TRBV9 and TRBJ1-5; 7 bases agree with TRBD1. Germline V lookup: CDR1 SGDLS, CDR2 YYNGEE. This CDR3 region has 15 residues. V lost 3 bases to trimming and J lost 4 bases; unmatched junction nucleotides: 7. The CDR3 DNA reads as TGTGCCAGCAGCGCCGGGGACAGCCTAAATCAGCCCCAGCATTTT. This encodes CASSAGDSLNQPQHF.

In nucleotides, the CDR3 is TGTGCCAGCAGTCGAAATCCAGCGAACACCGGGGAGCTGTTTTTT. The encoded protein is CASSRNPANTGELFF. The chain links TRBV2 to TRBJ2-2; D is ambiguous. The CDR3 covers 15 residues. V was pared by 5 bases and J by 0 bases, with 10 bases between. Germline CDR1 reads SNHLY; CDR2 reads FYNNEI.

This chain links TRBV28 with TRBJ1-5; 9 bases are a match to TRBD1. Germline V gene data show CDR1 as MDHEN and CDR2 as SYDVKM. The CDR3 has 16 residues. J was trimmed by 2 bases and V by 7 bases; bases with no gene match: 9. The CDR3 sequence is CASIDYRGLGNQPQHF. CDR3 coding DNA: TGTGCCAGCATCGATTACAGGGGGCTCGGCAATCAGCCCCAGCATTTT.

The rearrangement links TRBV6-5 to TRBJ2-1; D not resolved. The CDR3 loop spans 14 amino acids. Germline V gene sequence: CDR1 MNHEY, CDR2 SVGAGI. V lost 7 bases and J lost 5, with 15 bases in between. DNA of the CDR3: TGTGCCAGCACCCCGAGTTTTTTCCACAATGAGCAGTTCTTC. Translating gives CASTPSFFHNEQFF.

V gene TRBV7-9 combines with J gene TRBJ2-3, with D possibly matching TRBD1 (6 bases). Germline CDR1 SEHNR, CDR2 FQNEAQ (reference sequence). The CDR3 loop spans 15 amino acids. The ends were cut back, 5 bases at V and 2 bases at J, with 14 bases in the middle. CDR3 sequence: CASSLGQSPTDTQYF. CDR3 DNA: TGTGCCAGCAGCCTCGGACAGTCCCCCACAGATACGCAGTATTTT.

Points on this clone: The same CDR3 also results from other DNA sequences found in this sample. This chain links TRBV7-9 with TRBJ2-7, with D possibly TRBD2 on 6 matching bases. Germline loops: CDR1 SEHNR, CDR2 FQNEAQ (reference sequence). CDR3 length: 14 amino acids. Trimming removed 5 bases from V and 0 bases from J, with 11 bases in between. The CDR3 DNA sequence: TGTGCCAGCAGCCTGACGGGAGTCTCCTACGAGCAGTACTTC. Its protein product is CASSLTGVSYEQYF.

V usage is TRBV5-1 and J usage is TRBJ2-6, with D unresolved. Trimming shortened V by 7 bases and J by 1 base, and 9 bases separated the two germline ends. The CDR3 is made up of 14 amino acids. CDR1 is SGHRS and CDR2 is YFSETQ in the germline V gene. The CDR3 coding sequence is TGCGCCAGCTGGGCCTCTTCTGGGGCCAACGTCCTGACTTTC. Protein product: CASWASSGANVLTF.

A few counts support this clone. The V call is TRBV7-9, the J call TRBJ1-2, with 11 bases that match TRBD1. Germline CDR1 is SEHNR and CDR2 is FQNEAQ (reference sequence). The length of the CDR3 is 16 residues. J gave up 6 bases and V 1 base, and 7 bases lay outside the gene matches. For the CDR3, the DNA is TGTGCCAGCAGCTTAGGAGGACAGGGGGCGTTTCATGGCTACACCTTC. Translated: CASSLGGQGAFHGYTF.

The chain couples TRBV2 to TRBJ2-7; TRBD1 agrees at 9 bases. The germline gives CDR1 SNHLY, CDR2 FYNNEI. V lost 5 bases and J lost 2; bases outside the gene matches: 13. CDR3 length: 17 amino acids. CDR3 sequence (DNA): TGTGCCAGCAGTCGGGACAGGGTCCCGCCACCTCCCTACGAGCAGTACTTC. Protein sequence: CASSRDRVPPPPYEQYF.

The CDR3 region is CAWSGRITGELFF. As DNA, the CDR3 is TGTGCCTGGAGTGGGCGCATCACCGGGGAGCTGTTTTTT. This chain uses TRBV30 with TRBJ2-2; no reliable D call. Germline V lookup: CDR1 GTSNPN, CDR2 SVGIG (reference sequence). The CDR3 consists of 13 residues. V lost 1 base and J lost 4, with 7 bases in between.

This sequence joins TRBV7-8 and TRBJ1-1; unclear D gene. V dropped 3 bases and J dropped 1 base, with 6 bases sitting between them. The CDR3 is 13 residues long. Germline V gene lookup returns CDR1 SGHVS and CDR2 FQNEAQ. CDR3 in amino acids: CASSLLRNTEAFF. As DNA, the CDR3 is TGTGCCAGCAGCTTGCTAAGGAACACTGAAGCTTTCTTT.

The chain is built from TRBV7-6 and TRBJ1-3; D is ambiguous. The ends were cut back, 5 bases at V and 0 bases at J, with 8 bases in the middle. The germline gives CDR1 SGHVS, CDR2 FNYEAQ. The CDR3 is 14 residues long. Here the CDR3 reads CASSPQYSGNTIYF. Written as DNA, the CDR3 is TGTGCCAGCAGCCCACAGTACTCTGGAAACACCATATATTTT.

In nucleotides, the CDR3 is TGCGCCAGCAGCACCGGGACGGCCGGAGGGGCCAACGTCCTGACTTTC. It is translated as CASSTGTAGGANVLTF. The chain has TRBV5-1 and TRBJ2-6; D may be TRBD1 or TRBD2 (5 bases each). V lost 4 bases to trimming and J lost 4 bases, with 15 bases between them. Germline CDR1 is SGHRS and CDR2 is YFSETQ. The CDR3 loop spans 16 amino acids. The full variable domain, rest sourced from reference TRBV5-1 and TRBJ2-6, is KAGVTQTPRYLIKTRGQQVTLSCSPISGHRSVSWYQQTPGQGLQFLFEYFSETQRNKGNFPGRFSGRQFSNSRSEMNVSTLELGDSALYLCASSTGTAGGANVLTFGAGSRLTVL.

In this sample, this clone turned up a few times. V usage is TRBV28 and J usage is TRBJ1-2; TRBD1 agrees at 12 bases. Germline trimming cut 2 bases from V and 5 bases from J; bases unmatched to any gene: 6. CDR1 is MDHEN, CDR2 SYDVKM, per germline. The CDR3 is 16 amino acids. The CDR3 sequence is CASSLGGTGGNYGYTF. The DNA of the CDR3 is TGTGCCAGCAGTTTAGGAGGGACAGGGGGCAATTATGGCTACACCTTC.

The genes are TRBV5-1 and TRBJ2-7, with D uncertain. V lost 4 bases and J lost 2, with 16 bases in between. CDR1 is SGHRS and CDR2 is YFSETQ in the germline V gene. This CDR3 has 15 residues. This CDR3 is CASSPRPADAYEQYF. CDR3 sequence (DNA): TGCGCCAGCAGCCCGAGACCAGCCGACGCCTACGAGCAGTACTTC.

As regards this clone: At the DNA level, this CDR3 is encoded by other sequences in the same sample as well. V and J are TRBV6-5 and TRBJ2-7; either TRBD1 or TRBD2 may supply D (5 bases each). CDR1 MNHEY and CDR2 SVGAGI come from the germline V gene. The CDR3 has 13 residues. The V end lost 6 bases, the J end lost 2 bases, and 11 bases lay between the germline ends. For the CDR3, the DNA is TGTGCCAGCAGCCCCGGGACCCCCTACGAGCAGTACTTC. It yields the protein CASSPGTPYEQYF.

This clone was recorded only once. The chain uses TRBV6-5 and TRBJ1-4; no definite D call. From germline, CDR1 is MNHEY and CDR2 SVGAGI. CDR3 size: 12 residues. V was shortened by 6 bases and J by 7 bases, with 9 bases between the two germline ends. CDR3 sequence: CASSNPPEKLFF. CDR3 DNA: TGTGCCAGCAGCAACCCCCCTGAAAAACTGTTTTTT.

This clone was seen a single time. The rearrangement uses TRBV29-1 and TRBJ2-1; tentative D call: TRBD2 (5 bases). Trimming cost V 7 bases and J 4 bases, with 23 bases left between them. CDR1 is SQVTM, CDR2 ANQGSEA, per germline. The CDR3 has 16 residues. CDR3 loop: CSANNRGARAYNEQFF. CDR3 bases: TGCAGCGCGAACAACCGGGGAGCACGAGCATACAATGAGCAGTTCTTC.

This chain connects TRBV18 to TRBJ1-2; 7 bases map to TRBD1. The CDR3 contains 14 residues. Losses at the gene ends were 3 bases for V and 5 bases for J; bases not matched to a gene: 6. CDR1 KGHSH and CDR2 LQKENI come from the germline V gene. CDR3 sequence reads: CASSPTGQRYGYTF. The CDR3 nucleotides read TGTGCCAGCTCACCGACGGGACAGAGATATGGCTACACCTTC.

The J gene is TRBJ2-7, the V gene TRBV27, with 8 bases matching TRBD1. The CDR3 consists of 16 residues. Germline assignment: CDR1 MNHEY and CDR2 SMNVEV (reference sequence). Germline trimming cut 5 bases from V and 3 bases from J; bases unmatched to any gene: 12. The CDR3 region is CASSPRPDRAIYEQYF. The CDR3 DNA reads TGTGCCAGCAGTCCCCGACCGGACAGGGCTATCTACGAGCAGTACTTC.